The present entry profiles one T cell receptor beta chain with its context. These data originate in a study of blood T cell repertoires in COVID-19. About the study: COVID-19 samples, acute and convalescent, were from the United States, Italy and Spain. In each case, the material was cDNA or gDNA derived from T cells, B-cell-depleted T cells, or PBMCs.

How the authors handled the data: Nucleated cell number was recorded as an estimate derived from reference gene primer amplification. Repertoires were generated with immunoSEQ multiplex PCR, while TCRdb's copy carries only in-frame clones and drops some. The DNA was the basis for D and trimming; V, J and clone size are from that table. The sample consists of around 90,000 clones, around 94% of them appearing once. The V and J ends lost 1 base and 0 bases respectively, with 13 bases between them. This CDR3 has 16 residues. CDR1 and CDR2 from the germline V gene are SEHNR and FQNEAQ (reference sequence).

The origin of this receptor is a woman aged 60 to 75 with active COVID-19. The sequenced sample consisted of peripheral blood. The chain uses TRBV7-9 and TRBJ2-7; D gene ambiguous. DNA for the CDR3: TGTGCCAGCAGCTTAGATGAGGTTCCGAGCTCCTACGAGCAGTACTTC. It is translated as CASSLDEVPSSYEQYF.